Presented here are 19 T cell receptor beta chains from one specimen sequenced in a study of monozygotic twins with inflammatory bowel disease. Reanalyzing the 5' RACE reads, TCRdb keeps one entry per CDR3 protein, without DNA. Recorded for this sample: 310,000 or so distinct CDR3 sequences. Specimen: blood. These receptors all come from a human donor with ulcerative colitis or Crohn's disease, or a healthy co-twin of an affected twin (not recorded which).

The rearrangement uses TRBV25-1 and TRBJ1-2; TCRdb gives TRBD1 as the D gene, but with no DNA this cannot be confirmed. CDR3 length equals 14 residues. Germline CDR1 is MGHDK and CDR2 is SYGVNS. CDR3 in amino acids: CASSEAGAYLGYTF.

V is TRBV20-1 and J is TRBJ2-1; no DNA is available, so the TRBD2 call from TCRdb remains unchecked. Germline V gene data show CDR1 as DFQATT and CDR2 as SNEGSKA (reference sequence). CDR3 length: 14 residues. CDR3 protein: CSARREGDVDEQFF.

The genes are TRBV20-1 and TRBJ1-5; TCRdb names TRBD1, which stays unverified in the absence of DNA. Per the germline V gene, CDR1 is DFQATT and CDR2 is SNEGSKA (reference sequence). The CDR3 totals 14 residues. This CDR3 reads CSAREGTGNQPQHF.

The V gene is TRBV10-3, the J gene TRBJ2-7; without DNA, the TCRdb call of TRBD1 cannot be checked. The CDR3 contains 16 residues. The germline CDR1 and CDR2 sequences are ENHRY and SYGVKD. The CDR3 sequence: CAISAPGTGGFYEQYF.

The CDR3 reads CSAGGPGQAAPEQYF. The chain combines TRBV20-1 with TRBJ2-7; no DNA is available, so the TRBD1 call from TCRdb remains unchecked. The CDR3 has 15 residues. Germline values: CDR1 DFQATT, CDR2 SNEGSKA (reference sequence).

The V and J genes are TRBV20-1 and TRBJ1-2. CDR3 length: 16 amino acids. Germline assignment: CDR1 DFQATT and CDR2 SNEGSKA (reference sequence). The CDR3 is CSARGPGENANYGYTF.

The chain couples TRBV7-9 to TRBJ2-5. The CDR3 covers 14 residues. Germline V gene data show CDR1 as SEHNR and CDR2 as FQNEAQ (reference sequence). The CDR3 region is CASRVLGQQETQYF.

Here the CDR3 reads CSVVVGGNQPQHF. The gene calls are TRBV29-1 and TRBJ1-5; TCRdb calls TRBD1, which cannot be checked without DNA. CDR3 length: 13 amino acids. Germline-derived CDR1 and CDR2 are SQVTM and ANQGSEA.

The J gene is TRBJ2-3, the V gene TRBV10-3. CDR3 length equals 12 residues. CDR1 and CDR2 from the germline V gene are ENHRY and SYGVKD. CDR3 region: CAISEPEDTQYF.

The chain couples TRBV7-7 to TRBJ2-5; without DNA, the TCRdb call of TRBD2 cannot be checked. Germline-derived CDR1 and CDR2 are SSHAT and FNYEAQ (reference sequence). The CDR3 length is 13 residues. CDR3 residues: CASSLDSGETQYF.

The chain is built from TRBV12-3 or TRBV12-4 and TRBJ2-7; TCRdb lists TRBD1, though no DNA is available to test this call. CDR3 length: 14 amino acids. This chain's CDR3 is CASSFRGQSYEQYF.

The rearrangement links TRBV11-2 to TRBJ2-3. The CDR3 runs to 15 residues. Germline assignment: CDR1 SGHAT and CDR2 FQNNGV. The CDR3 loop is CASSLGVYGTDTQYF.

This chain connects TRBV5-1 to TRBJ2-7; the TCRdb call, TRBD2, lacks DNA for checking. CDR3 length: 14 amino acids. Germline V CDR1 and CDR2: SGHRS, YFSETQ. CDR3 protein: CASSFGSGSDEQYF.

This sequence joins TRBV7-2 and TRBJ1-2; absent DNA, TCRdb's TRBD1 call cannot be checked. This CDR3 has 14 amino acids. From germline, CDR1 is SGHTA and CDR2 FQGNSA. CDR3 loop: CASSFKGGSSGYTF.

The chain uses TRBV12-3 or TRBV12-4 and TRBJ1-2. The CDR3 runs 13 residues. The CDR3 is CASSLRGGYGYAF.

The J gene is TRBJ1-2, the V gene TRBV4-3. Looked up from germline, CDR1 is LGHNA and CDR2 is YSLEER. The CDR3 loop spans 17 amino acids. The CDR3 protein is CASSQDYRQSASNGYTF.

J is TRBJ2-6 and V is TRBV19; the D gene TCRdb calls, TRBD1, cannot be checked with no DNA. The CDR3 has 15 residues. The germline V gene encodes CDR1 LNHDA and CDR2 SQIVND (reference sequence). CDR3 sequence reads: CASSIRGSGANVLTF.

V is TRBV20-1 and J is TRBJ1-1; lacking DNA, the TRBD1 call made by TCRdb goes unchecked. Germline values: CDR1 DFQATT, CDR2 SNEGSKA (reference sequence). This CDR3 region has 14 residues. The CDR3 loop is CSARAPGSGSEAFF.

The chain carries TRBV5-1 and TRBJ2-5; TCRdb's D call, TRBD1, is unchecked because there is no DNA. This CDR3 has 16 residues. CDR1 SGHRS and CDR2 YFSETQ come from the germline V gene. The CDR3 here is CASSGRDTPSGETQYF.